The 30 T cell receptor beta chains in this list originate from one sample, sequenced in a study of blood T cell repertoires in COVID-19. Clones were read by immunoSEQ multiplex PCR, and TCRdb kept only the in-frame ones, dropping some. The sample records just over 45,000 clones, around 86% being singletons. Material for sequencing was peripheral blood. Receptor source: a human donor in a cohort sampled during active COVID-19.

This chain's CDR3 is CASSHEQDHNSPLHF. CDR3 sequence (DNA): TGCGCCAGCAGCCACGAACAGGACCACAATTCACCCCTCCACTTT. The J gene is TRBJ1-6, the V gene TRBV4-3, with D maybe TRBD1 (5 bases). CDR3 length: 15 amino acids. V lost 3 bases and J lost 7, with 13 bases in between. Germline values: CDR1 LGHNA, CDR2 YSLEER.

The chain employs TRBV29-1 and TRBJ2-6, with 7 positions matching TRBD2. V dropped 0 bases and J dropped 1; count of bases not matched to a gene: 15. The length of the CDR3 is 20 residues. CDR1 and CDR2 from the germline V gene are SQVTM and ANQGSEA. This CDR3 is CSVEDRGGSQKTSGANVLTF. The CDR3 DNA reads as TGCAGCGTTGAAGATCGGGGCGGGAGCCAGAAAACTTCTGGGGCCAACGTCCTGACTTTC.

CDR3 DNA: TGTGCCAGCAGCCAAGTGATTAGTTTACCGCTCGATTTCCATCAGCCCCAGCATTTT. Translating it yields CASSQVISLPLDFHQPQHF. This chain links TRBV3-1 (or the pseudogene TRBV3-2) with TRBJ1-5; D is uncertain. The CDR3 runs to 19 residues. With 1 base removed from V and 5 bases from J, the gap between germline ends came to 24 bases. In germline, CDR1 is LGHDT, CDR2 YNNKEL (reference sequence).

The chain combines TRBV7-2 with TRBJ1-3; 7 nucleotides line up with TRBD1. This CDR3 is 16 amino acids long. V lost 0 bases to trimming and J lost 4 bases; unmatched junction nucleotides: 6. Per germline, CDR1 SGHTA and CDR2 FQGNSA. The CDR3 loop reads CASSLAGRGTGNTIYF. Here the CDR3 DNA reads TGTGCCAGCAGCTTAGCGGGCAGGGGGACGGGAAACACCATATATTTT.

The rearrangement uses TRBV4-1 and TRBJ1-2; D unclear. V was clipped by 3 bases and J by 1 base, with 15 bases between them. The V gene's germline CDR1 is MGHRA and CDR2 YSYEKL. The CDR3 is 16 amino acids. As DNA, the CDR3 is TGCGCCAGCAGCCACCCAGCGACCGAAGTTAACTATGGCTACACCTTC. This encodes CASSHPATEVNYGYTF.

The rearrangement links TRBV5-1 to TRBJ2-7; 8 bases agree with TRBD2. After removal of 3 bases from V and 0 bases from J, the junction contained 8 bases not matched to a gene. Germline values: CDR1 SGHRS, CDR2 YFSETQ. This CDR3 is 16 amino acids long. CDR3 DNA: TGCGCCAGCAGCTACTCCGCGGGAGGAAGCTCCTACGAGCAGTACTTC. Its translation: CASSYSAGGSSYEQYF.

The chain is built from TRBV29-1 and TRBJ2-1; 12 bases are shared with TRBD2. The V gene end was trimmed by 6 bases and the J gene end by 5 bases; junction bases not matched to a gene: 23. From germline, CDR1 is SQVTM and CDR2 ANQGSEA. The CDR3 has 20 residues. CDR3 amino acids: CSVRDRGLLAGGPLDNEQFF. CDR3 bases: TGCAGCGTGAGGGACAGGGGATTACTAGCGGGAGGCCCGCTAGACAATGAGCAGTTCTTC.

The chain links TRBV5-4 to TRBJ2-1; 10 nucleotides match TRBD2. Trimming took 3 bases from V and 3 from J; bases not matched to a gene: 3. Per germline, CDR1 SGHNT and CDR2 YYREEE (reference sequence). The CDR3 consists of 15 residues. CDR3 sequence: CASSYTSGVYNEQFF. The CDR3 DNA reads TGTGCCAGCAGCTATACTAGCGGGGTCTACAATGAGCAGTTCTTC.

J is TRBJ1-2 and V is TRBV28; 10 nucleotides line up with TRBD1. Germline-derived CDR1 and CDR2 are MDHEN and SYDVKM. V lost 8 bases, J lost 3 bases, and 0 bases stayed unmatched. The CDR3 length is 12 residues. The CDR3 DNA reads as TGTGCCAGCGGGACAGGGGACTATGGCTACACCTTC. It specifies CASGTGDYGYTF.

The rearrangement uses TRBV29-1 and TRBJ2-1; D is ambiguous. Per the germline V gene, CDR1 is SQVTM and CDR2 is ANQGSEA. Trimming pared 0 bases from V and 7 bases from J, leaving 7 bases between. The CDR3 has 12 residues. CDR3 loop: CSVEDPGNEQFF. The CDR3 bases are TGCAGCGTTGAAGATCCCGGGAATGAGCAGTTCTTC.

V gene TRBV18 combines with J gene TRBJ1-1; D gene unclear. The CDR3 length is 13 residues. Trimming took 2 bases from V and 4 from J, leaving 8 bases between them. CDR1 and CDR2 (germline): KGHSH, LQKENI. CDR3 nucleotides: TGTGCCAGCTCACCAAGTCGAGTCACTGAAGCTTTCTTT. As protein: CASSPSRVTEAFF.

The J gene is TRBJ2-7, the V gene TRBV30, with TRBD2 matching over 7 bases. CDR3 length equals 13 residues. V shed 0 bases and J 4 bases; nucleotides not matched to a gene: 3. Germline V gene lookup returns CDR1 GTSNPN and CDR2 SVGIG (reference sequence). CDR3 coding DNA: TGTGCCTGGAGTGTAGGGGAGGGGTACGAGCAGTACTTC. It translates to CAWSVGEGYEQYF.

This chain joins TRBV3-1 (or the pseudogene TRBV3-2) and TRBJ1-1; 9 nucleotides agree with TRBD1. Germline trimming cut 7 bases from V and 7 bases from J; bases unmatched to any gene: 25. Germline V gene sequence: CDR1 LGHDT, CDR2 YNNKEL (reference sequence). The CDR3 is 19 residues long. For the CDR3, the DNA is TGTGCCAGCACCTCAAGGGGGACAGGGTCCGGACTTCCCCGGGATGAAGCTTTCTTT. Amino acid sequence: CASTSRGTGSGLPRDEAFF.

The rearrangement links TRBV19 to TRBJ2-2; TRBD1 matches at 8 bases. The CDR3 loop spans 16 amino acids. CDR1 and CDR2 from the germline V gene are LNHDA and SQIVND (reference sequence). V lost 10 bases, J lost 1 base, and 11 bases stayed unmatched. The CDR3 DNA reads as TGTGCCACCACCGGCGGACAGGGCCAGAACACCGGGGAGCTGTTTTTT. Residues: CATTGGQGQNTGELFF.

The V call is TRBV6-1, the J call TRBJ1-2, with D possibly matching TRBD1 (6 bases). Germline-derived CDR1 and CDR2 are MNHNS and SASEGT. Trimming removed 1 base from V and 3 bases from J, with 9 bases in between. CDR3 size: 14 residues. CDR3 sequence: CASSEGTAYYGYTF. The CDR3 DNA sequence: TGTGCCAGCAGTGAAGGGACAGCTTACTATGGCTACACCTTC.

This chain links TRBV6-5 with TRBJ2-7; possibly TRBD2 for D (6 bases). Germline V CDR1 and CDR2: MNHEY, SVGAGI. The V gene lost 7 bases and the J gene lost 3 bases, with 19 bases spanning the gap. The CDR3 extends over 15 amino acids. CDR3 sequence: CASKRGHGGIYEQYF. CDR3 DNA: TGTGCCAGCAAGAGAGGACACGGCGGGATCTACGAGCAGTACTTC.

V and J are TRBV5-6 and TRBJ1-5; 9 nucleotides align to TRBD1. The germline CDR1 and CDR2 sequences are SGHDT and YYEEEE. This CDR3 contains 15 residues. V lost 4 bases and J lost 7; bases outside the gene matches: 9. CDR3 region: CASSLTGGAGQPQHF. CDR3 DNA sequence: TGTGCCAGCAGCCTCACAGGGGGCGCGGGACAGCCCCAGCATTTT.

The rearrangement links TRBV5-8 to TRBJ2-5, with 8 nucleotides matching TRBD1. Unmatched junction bases numbered 8, after V lost 0 bases and J lost 4 bases. CDR1 SGHTS and CDR2 YDEGEE come from the germline V gene. The CDR3 has 16 residues. The CDR3 DNA reads as TGTGCCAGCAGCTTGGGCCGTCACAGGGGGAGAGAGACCCAGTACTTC. This sequence encodes CASSLGRHRGRETQYF.

The chain couples TRBV25-1 to TRBJ2-1, with TRBD1 identical over 10 bases. The CDR3 extends over 17 amino acids. Germline CDR1 is MGHDK and CDR2 is SYGVNS. Unmatched junction bases numbered 11, after V lost 3 bases and J lost 6 bases. The DNA of the CDR3 is TGTGCCAGCAGTGACCCGGGGACAGGGGCGCTATTCAATGAGCAGTTCTTC. As protein: CASSDPGTGALFNEQFF.

This sequence joins TRBV4-1 and TRBJ2-7; D gene ambiguous. Per the germline V gene, CDR1 is MGHRA and CDR2 is YSYEKL. V was pared by 1 base and J by 2 bases, with 6 bases between. The CDR3 covers 13 residues. CDR3 sequence reads: CASSQGRAYEQYF. CDR3 in DNA: TGCGCCAGCAGCCAAGGGAGAGCCTACGAGCAGTACTTC.

The gene calls are TRBV28 and TRBJ2-7; 9 nucleotides agree with TRBD1. V dropped 3 bases and J dropped 4; count of bases not matched to a gene: 7. The germline V gene has CDR1 MDHEN and CDR2 SYDVKM. This CDR3 spans 15 amino acids. The CDR3 is CASSLAPGQGYEQYF. The CDR3 coding sequence is TGTGCCAGCAGTTTGGCCCCGGGACAGGGTTACGAGCAGTACTTC.

The sample holds one count of this clone. The chain employs TRBV28 and TRBJ1-2; D call uncertain. CDR1 and CDR2 (germline): MDHEN, SYDVKM. The CDR3 covers 16 residues. V was cut by 7 bases and J by 0 bases, with 18 bases left in between. The CDR3 region is CASTNIRENANYGYTF. CDR3 DNA sequence: TGTGCCAGCACCAACATCCGGGAAAACGCTAACTATGGCTACACCTTC.

The chain couples TRBV30 to TRBJ1-6, with D hard to call. CDR3 size: 16 residues. Trimming removed 2 bases at V and 1 base at J, with 12 bases between. The germline V gene encodes CDR1 GTSNPN and CDR2 SVGIG (reference sequence). For the CDR3, the DNA is TGTGCCTGGAGTATGTACGCGCAATCCTATAATTCACCCCTCCACTTT. This encodes CAWSMYAQSYNSPLHF. The full variable domain, its missing parts supplied by reference TRBV30 and TRBJ1-6, is SQTIHQWPATLVQPVGSPLSLECTVEGTSNPNLYWYRQAAGRGLQLLFYSVGIGQISSEVPQNLSASRPQDRQFILSSKKLLLSDSGFYLCAWSMYAQSYNSPLHFGNGTRLTVT.

The chain employs TRBV7-9 and TRBJ2-7, with 7 bases identical to TRBD1. The V segment lost 6 bases and the J segment 3 bases; nucleotides outside the gene matches: 8. Germline V gene lookup returns CDR1 SEHNR and CDR2 FQNEAQ (reference sequence). The CDR3 loop spans 14 amino acids. The CDR3 nucleotides are TGTGCCAGCAGACCGGCGACAGGGTTCTACGAGCAGTACTTC. It is translated as CASRPATGFYEQYF. The whole variable domain, filled in from reference TRBV7-9 and TRBJ2-7, reads DTGVSQNPRHKITKRGQNVTFRCDPISEHNRLYWYRQTLGQGPEFLTYFQNEAQLEKSRLLSDRFSAERPKGSFSTLEIQRTEQGDSAMYLCASRPATGFYEQYFGPGTRLTVT.

The genes are TRBV11-1 and TRBJ2-1; D gene uncertain. CDR3 length: 13 residues. Trimming shortened V by 0 bases and J by 8 bases, and 8 bases separated the two germline ends. Germline V lookup: CDR1 SGHAT, CDR2 FQDESV (reference sequence). The CDR3 DNA sequence: TGTGCCAGCAGCTTAGCGCACTTATATGAGCAGTTCTTC. Translated: CASSLAHLYEQFF.

Only one count was recorded for this clone. The chain employs TRBV5-4 and TRBJ2-7; D is uncertain. The CDR3 contains 15 residues. The V end was cut by 3 bases, the J end by 0 bases, with 13 bases between. Germline V gives CDR1 SGHNT, CDR2 YYREEE (reference sequence). CDR3 DNA: TGTGCCAGCAGCTCCCCATCAGGCAACTCCTACGAGCAGTACTTC. Translating gives CASSSPSGNSYEQYF.

The chain employs TRBV9 and TRBJ2-1; 8 nucleotides align to TRBD1. Germline assignment: CDR1 SGDLS and CDR2 YYNGEE. The CDR3 length is 15 residues. The V segment lost 0 bases and the J segment 3 bases; nucleotides outside the gene matches: 2. The CDR3 is CASSVGGQDYNEQFF. DNA of the CDR3: TGTGCCAGCAGCGTAGGGGGACAGGACTACAATGAGCAGTTCTTC.

The J gene is TRBJ2-7, the V gene TRBV12-5; 8 bases are a match to TRBD1. Trimming cost V 4 bases and J 6 bases; bases outside gene matches: 20. Germline V gives CDR1 LGHNT, CDR2 FRNRAP. The CDR3 extends over 18 amino acids. The CDR3 loop is CASGYLTQGARALCEQYF. CDR3 sequence (DNA): TGTGCTAGTGGTTATTTAACGCAGGGGGCCAGGGCCCTATGCGAGCAGTACTTC.

The J gene is TRBJ1-1, the V gene TRBV7-6, with 10 bases that match TRBD1. The junction had 8 bases not matched to a gene; V was cut back by 6 bases and J by 4 bases. The CDR3 length is 15 residues. Germline CDR1 SGHVS, CDR2 FNYEAQ. The CDR3 loop reads CASRPTGTGVTEAFF. CDR3 DNA sequence: TGTGCCAGCAGACCTACCGGGACAGGGGTCACTGAAGCTTTCTTT.

This clone was seen a single time. V gene TRBV12-3 or TRBV12-4 combines with J gene TRBJ1-2; 7 bases match TRBD1. With 7 bases clipped from V and 4 bases from J, the junction kept 3 bases outside the gene matches. The CDR3 contains 12 residues. The CDR3 bases are TGTGCCAGCACTAGGGACAGCTATGGCTACACCTTC. Its translation is CASTRDSYGYTF.